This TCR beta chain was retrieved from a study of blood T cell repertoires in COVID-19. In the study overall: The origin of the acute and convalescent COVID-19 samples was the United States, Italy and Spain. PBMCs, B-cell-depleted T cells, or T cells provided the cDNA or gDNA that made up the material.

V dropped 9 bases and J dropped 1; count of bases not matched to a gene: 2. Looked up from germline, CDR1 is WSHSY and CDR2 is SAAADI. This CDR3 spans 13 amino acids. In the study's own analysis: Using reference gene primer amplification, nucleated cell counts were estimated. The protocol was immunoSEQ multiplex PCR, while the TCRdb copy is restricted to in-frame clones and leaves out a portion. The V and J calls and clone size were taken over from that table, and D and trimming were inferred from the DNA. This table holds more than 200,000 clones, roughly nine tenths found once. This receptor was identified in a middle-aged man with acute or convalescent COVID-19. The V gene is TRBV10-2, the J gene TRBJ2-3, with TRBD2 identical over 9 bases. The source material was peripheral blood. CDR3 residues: CASQRGGTDTQYF. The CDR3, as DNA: TGCGCCAGTCAGCGGGGGGGCACAGATACGCAGTATTTT.